Following are 6 T cell receptor beta chains from one sample sequenced in a study of CDR3 diversity in severe acne. TCRdb re-derived calls from the PCR reads in MiXCR, one entry per CDR3 protein. In the table there are over 70,000 distinct CDR3 sequences, 45% to 65% of which are singletons. The sample consisted of blood. The receptors come from a male donor in good health, without acne.

The sample holds a few counts of this clonotype. Its ends do not fully match the called genes, so a read error is possible. This chain uses TRBV24-1 with TRBJ1-5; 10 bases fit TRBD1. The CDR3 spans 17 residues. From germline, CDR1 is KGHDR and CDR2 SFDVKD. CDR3 coding DNA: TGTGCTACCAGTGATACAAGGACAGGGGGTAGCAATCAGCCCCAGCATTTT. Its translation is CATSDTRTGGSNQPQHF.

The chain recombines TRBV11-3 with TRBJ2-7; D assignment may be TRBD1 or TRBD2 (5 bases each). The V end was cut by 2 bases, the J end by 5 bases, with 10 bases between. Germline lookup yields CDR1 SGHNT and CDR2 YENEEA. The CDR3 sequence is 13 residues long. The CDR3 nucleotides are TGTGCCAGCAGCTTAAGGGGAGCGAACGAGCAGTACTTC. Its translation: CASSLRGANEQYF.

V gene TRBV7-6 combines with J gene TRBJ1-6; 8 bases align to TRBD1. The CDR3 spans 15 residues. The germline V gene encodes CDR1 SGHVS and CDR2 FNYEAQ. V shed 5 bases, J shed 9 bases, and the junction held 9 bases outside the gene matches. This chain's CDR3 is CASSKRTGMSSPLHF. The CDR3 DNA is TGTGCCAGCAGCAAAAGGACAGGGATGAGTTCACCCCTCCACTTT. Full variable domain (remainder filled in from reference TRBV7-6 and TRBJ1-6): GAGVSQSPRYKVTKRGQDVALRCDPISGHVSLYWYRQALGQGPEFLTYFNYEAQQDKSGLPNDRFSAERPEGSISTLTIQRTEQRDSAMYRCASSKRTGMSSPLHFGNGTRLTVT.

This clonotype appeared many times. The genes are TRBV6-5 and TRBJ2-2, with D unclear. Germline V gives CDR1 MNHEY, CDR2 SVGAGI. The CDR3 contains 12 residues. Trimming removed 0 bases at V and 6 bases at J, with 2 bases between. CDR3 in amino acids: CASSYSAGELFF. CDR3 DNA: TGTGCCAGCAGTTACTCGGCCGGGGAGCTGTTTTTT.

At least ten counts were recorded for this clonotype. For the CDR3, the DNA is TGTGCCAGCAGTCCGTGGAGCTCCTACAATGAGCAGTTCTTC. It is translated as CASSPWSSYNEQFF. The V and J genes are TRBV6-2 or TRBV6-3 and TRBJ2-1; D not certain. Germline CDR1 is MNHEY and CDR2 is SVGEGT. Trimming shortened V by 5 bases and J by 0 bases, and 8 bases separated the two germline ends. This CDR3 is built from 14 residues.

This clonotype has ten or more counts. The chain combines TRBV13 with TRBJ2-3, with a possible D match to TRBD2 (5 bases). Deletions cut 5 bases from V and 2 bases from J, with 11 bases between. The germline CDR1 and CDR2 sequences are PRHDT and FYEKMQ (reference sequence). The CDR3 runs 14 residues. The CDR3 DNA is TGTGCCAGCAGCCCGCACGGGATCACAGATACGCAGTATTTT. Amino acid sequence: CASSPHGITDTQYF.